This passage covers 16 T cell receptor beta chains from one sample sequenced in a study of blood T cell repertoires in COVID-19. TCRdb keeps only in-frame clones here, not all; method: immunoSEQ multiplex PCR. The sample includes about 120,000 clones, 65% to 90% of them seen just once. Sequenced material: peripheral blood. Receptors were obtained from an elderly man with active or convalescent COVID-19.

The chain carries TRBV9 and TRBJ2-3; TRBD1 agrees at 9 bases. With V trimmed by 0 bases and J by 1 base, 3 bases remained unmatched. Germline CDR1 is SGDLS and CDR2 is YYNGEE. The CDR3 length is 16 residues. The CDR3 sequence is CASSVVGTGRTDTQYF. Written as DNA, the CDR3 is TGTGCCAGCAGCGTAGTCGGGACAGGGCGCACAGATACGCAGTATTTT.

The V and J genes are TRBV5-6 and TRBJ2-1, with D perhaps TRBD2 (5 bases). Germline lookup yields CDR1 SGHDT and CDR2 YYEEEE. CDR3 length equals 11 residues. V shed 2 bases and J shed 9 bases, with 6 bases lying between them. The CDR3 sequence is CASSFRGEQFF. The CDR3 bases are TGTGCCAGCAGCTTTCGGGGTGAGCAGTTCTTC.

The chain has TRBV23-1 and TRBJ2-5, with D possibly matching TRBD2 (5 bases). TRBV23-1 is an open reading frame whose function is uncertain. The V gene lost 11 bases and the J gene lost 4 bases, with 23 bases spanning the gap. The CDR3 contains 15 residues. CDR3: CARWTVQYKLETQYF. The CDR3 DNA is TGCGCCCGATGGACTGTGCAGTATAAGTTAGAGACCCAGTACTTC.

With regard to this clone: In the same sample, other DNA sequences code for this CDR3. The V call is TRBV6-5, the J call TRBJ2-6; tentative D call: TRBD1 (5 bases). This CDR3 contains 14 residues. Germline assignment: CDR1 MNHEY and CDR2 SVGAGI. The V gene lost 6 bases and the J gene lost 1 base, with 7 bases spanning the gap. CDR3 bases: TGTGCCAGCAGCCAGGGTTCTGGGGCCAACGTCCTGACTTTC. Translation gives CASSQGSGANVLTF.

The chain uses TRBV3-1 (or the pseudogene TRBV3-2) and TRBJ1-3; TRBD1 is a possible D gene (5 bases). This CDR3 comprises 16 residues. The germline gives CDR1 LGHDT, CDR2 YNNKEL (reference sequence). V was clipped by 3 bases and J by 0 bases, with 12 bases between them. CDR3 protein: CASSQRRGVSGNTIYF. The CDR3 nucleotides are TGTGCCAGCAGCCAGCGGCGGGGGGTCTCTGGAAACACCATATATTTT.

The genes are TRBV4-3 and TRBJ2-1; 7 bases align to TRBD2. The V segment lost 0 bases and the J segment 4 bases; nucleotides outside the gene matches: 6. CDR1 is LGHNA and CDR2 is YSLEER in the germline V gene. The CDR3 spans 16 residues. The CDR3 region is CASSQDNLAEYNEQFF. CDR3 coding DNA: TGCGCCAGCAGCCAAGATAACCTAGCGGAGTACAATGAGCAGTTCTTC.

V is TRBV6-2 or TRBV6-3 and J is TRBJ2-7, with 7 positions matching TRBD2. CDR3 size: 17 residues. After removal of 5 bases from V and 1 base from J, the junction contained 14 bases not matched to a gene. Germline-derived CDR1 and CDR2 are MNHEY and SVGEGT. The CDR3 coding sequence is TGTGCCAGCAGTCAGAGCCGGGCGGGACTAAAATCCTACGAGCAGTACTTC. This translates into CASSQSRAGLKSYEQYF.

The J gene is TRBJ2-3, the V gene TRBV5-5; D gene ambiguous. V was pared by 1 base and J by 4 bases, with 13 bases between. The CDR3 spans 15 residues. Germline lookup yields CDR1 SGHKS and CDR2 YYEKEE (reference sequence). CDR3 DNA sequence: TGTGCCAGCAGCTTGAGCTACAGCAAGGCAGATACGCAGTATTTT. Protein sequence: CASSLSYSKADTQYF. Together with reference TRBV5-5 and TRBJ2-3, the CDR3 gives the full variable domain: DAGVTQSPTHLIKTRGQQVTLRCSPISGHKSVSWYQQVLGQGPQFIFQYYEKEERGRGNFPDRFSARQFPNYSSELNVNALLLGDSALYLCASSLSYSKADTQYFGPGTRLTVL.

The J gene is TRBJ1-2, the V gene TRBV6-5, with D unresolved. The germline V and J ends were trimmed by 5 bases and 4 bases, with 8 bases remaining between them. CDR3 length: 12 amino acids. In germline, CDR1 is MNHEY, CDR2 SVGAGI. In DNA, the CDR3 is TGTGCCAGCAGTAGCCGGGTCTATGGCTACACCTTC. Amino acid sequence: CASSSRVYGYTF.

The V and J genes are TRBV7-3 and TRBJ2-1; weak D call: TRBD1 (7 bases). Trimming removed 4 bases at V and 6 bases at J, with 19 bases between. This CDR3 is 16 amino acids long. Per the germline V gene, CDR1 is SGHTA and CDR2 is FQGTGA. In DNA form, the CDR3 reads TGTGCCAGCAGCTCGCAGGGGGGTTTCCTAATCAATGAGCAGTTCTTC. Translated, it gives CASSSQGGFLINEQFF. Drawing the rest from reference TRBV7-3 and TRBJ2-1, the complete variable domain is GAGVSQTPSNKVTEKGKYVELRCDPISGHTALYWYRQSLGQGPEFLIYFQGTGAADDSGLPNDRFFAVRPEGSVSTLKIQRTERGDSAVYLCASSSQGGFLINEQFFGPGTRLTVL.

This clone was seen once. V is TRBV2 and J is TRBJ2-7; 8 nucleotides align to TRBD1. The CDR3 runs to 14 residues. The junction had 6 bases not matched to a gene; V was cut back by 4 bases and J by 4 bases. Germline CDR1 SNHLY, CDR2 FYNNEI. This CDR3 reads CASSVVQGVYEQYF. The CDR3 nucleotides read TGTGCCAGCAGTGTAGTACAGGGGGTTTACGAGCAGTACTTC.

The chain carries TRBV5-1 and TRBJ2-2; 11 bases agree with TRBD2. CDR3 length: 17 amino acids. The junction had 7 bases not matched to a gene; V was cut back by 5 bases and J by 1 base. Germline-derived CDR1 and CDR2 are SGHRS and YFSETQ. The CDR3 coding sequence is TGCGCCAGCAGAGGGACTAGCGGCGAATGGAACACCGGGGAGCTGTTTTTT. Protein product: CASRGTSGEWNTGELFF. Full variable domain (missing parts from reference TRBV5-1 and TRBJ2-2): KAGVTQTPRYLIKTRGQQVTLSCSPISGHRSVSWYQQTPGQGLQFLFEYFSETQRNKGNFPGRFSGRQFSNSRSEMNVSTLELGDSALYLCASRGTSGEWNTGELFFGEGSRLTVL.

The chain carries TRBV3-1 (or the pseudogene TRBV3-2) and TRBJ2-3, with 12 bases that match TRBD2. The V and J ends lost 5 bases and 4 bases, in that order; junction bases with no gene match: 7. Germline V gene data show CDR1 as LGHDT and CDR2 as YNNKEL (reference sequence). The CDR3 loop spans 16 amino acids. The CDR3 spells CASSSRLAGAADTQYF. In DNA form, the CDR3 reads TGTGCCAGCAGCTCGCGACTAGCGGGAGCGGCAGATACGCAGTATTTT.

The J gene is TRBJ1-2, the V gene TRBV5-5; D is unclear. CDR3 length equals 16 residues. The germline V and J ends were trimmed by 0 bases and 4 bases, with 16 bases remaining between them. Germline CDR1 is SGHKS and CDR2 is YYEKEE (reference sequence). In nucleotides, the CDR3 is TGTGCCAGCAGCTTGGATGTTGGGCGGGATCGCTATGGCTACACCTTC. This encodes CASSLDVGRDRYGYTF.

The chain couples TRBV7-2 to TRBJ2-3; 9 nucleotides agree with TRBD1. The germline V gene has CDR1 SGHTA and CDR2 FQGNSA. The CDR3 consists of 18 residues. V lost 3 bases, J lost 2 bases, and 12 bases stayed unmatched. CDR3 nucleotide sequence: TGTGCCAGCAGCTTGGTTTGGGACAGGGAATTTCCCACAGATACGCAGTATTTT. Translation: CASSLVWDREFPTDTQYF. Looking up the rest from reference TRBV7-2 and TRBJ2-3 gives the full variable domain: GAGVSQSPSNKVTEKGKDVELRCDPISGHTALYWYRQSLGQGLEFLIYFQGNSAPDKSGLPSDRFSAERTGGSVSTLTIQRTQQEDSAVYLCASSLVWDREFPTDTQYFGPGTRLTVL.

This clone came up a few times. The rearrangement joins TRBV7-2 to TRBJ2-1; no clear D. This CDR3 contains 15 residues. Germline CDR1 is SGHTA and CDR2 is FQGNSA. V lost 2 bases and J lost 0, with 8 bases in between. CDR3 amino acids: CASSLSASSYNEQFF. In DNA form, the CDR3 reads TGTGCCAGCAGCTTAAGCGCCAGCTCCTACAATGAGCAGTTCTTC.